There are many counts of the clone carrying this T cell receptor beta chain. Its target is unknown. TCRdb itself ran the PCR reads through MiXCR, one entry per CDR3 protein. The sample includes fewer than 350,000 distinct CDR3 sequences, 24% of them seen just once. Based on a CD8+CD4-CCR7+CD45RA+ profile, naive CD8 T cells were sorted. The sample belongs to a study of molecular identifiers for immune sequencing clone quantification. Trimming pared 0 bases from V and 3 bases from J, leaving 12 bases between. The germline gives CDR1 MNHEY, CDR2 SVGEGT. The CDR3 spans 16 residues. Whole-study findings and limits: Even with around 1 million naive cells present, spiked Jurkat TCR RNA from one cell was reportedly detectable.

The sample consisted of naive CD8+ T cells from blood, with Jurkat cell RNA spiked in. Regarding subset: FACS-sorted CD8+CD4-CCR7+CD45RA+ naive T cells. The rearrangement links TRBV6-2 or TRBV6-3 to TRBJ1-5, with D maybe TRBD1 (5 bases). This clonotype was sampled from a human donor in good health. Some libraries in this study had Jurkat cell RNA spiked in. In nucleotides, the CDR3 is TGTGCCAGCAGTTACTCAGCAGGGTATATCAATCAGCCCCAGCATTTT. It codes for CASSYSAGYINQPQHF.